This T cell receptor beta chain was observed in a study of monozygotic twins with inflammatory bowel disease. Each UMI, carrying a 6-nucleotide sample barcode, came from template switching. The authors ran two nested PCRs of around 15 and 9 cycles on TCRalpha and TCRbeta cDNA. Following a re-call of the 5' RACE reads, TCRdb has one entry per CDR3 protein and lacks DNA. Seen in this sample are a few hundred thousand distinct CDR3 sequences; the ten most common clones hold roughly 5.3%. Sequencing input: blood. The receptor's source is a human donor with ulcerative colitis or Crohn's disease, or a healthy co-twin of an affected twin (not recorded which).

The CDR3 region is CASTWRGLYNEQFF. The V and J genes are TRBV6-2 or TRBV6-3 and TRBJ2-1; no DNA is available, so the TRBD1 call from TCRdb remains unchecked. Germline loops: CDR1 MNHEY, CDR2 SVGEGT. This CDR3 spans 14 amino acids.